Listed here is a single T cell receptor beta chain. This specimen belongs to a study of blood T cell repertoires in COVID-19. From germline, CDR1 is SEHNR and CDR2 FQNEAQ (reference sequence). The CDR3 is 13 amino acids. J gave up 4 bases and V 7 bases, and 5 bases lay outside the gene matches. Sequencing was performed with immunoSEQ multiplex PCR; in TCRdb, only in-frame clones are kept and a portion is missing. The table lists some 120,000 clones, about 88% of them singletons. The origin of this receptor is a man aged 40-55 years with acute or convalescent COVID-19. Source material: peripheral blood. V is TRBV7-9 and J is TRBJ2-5; 8 nucleotides line up with TRBD2. The CDR3 here is CASTPGRVETQYF. In DNA form, the CDR3 reads TGTGCCAGCACCCCCGGGAGGGTAGAGACCCAGTACTTC.